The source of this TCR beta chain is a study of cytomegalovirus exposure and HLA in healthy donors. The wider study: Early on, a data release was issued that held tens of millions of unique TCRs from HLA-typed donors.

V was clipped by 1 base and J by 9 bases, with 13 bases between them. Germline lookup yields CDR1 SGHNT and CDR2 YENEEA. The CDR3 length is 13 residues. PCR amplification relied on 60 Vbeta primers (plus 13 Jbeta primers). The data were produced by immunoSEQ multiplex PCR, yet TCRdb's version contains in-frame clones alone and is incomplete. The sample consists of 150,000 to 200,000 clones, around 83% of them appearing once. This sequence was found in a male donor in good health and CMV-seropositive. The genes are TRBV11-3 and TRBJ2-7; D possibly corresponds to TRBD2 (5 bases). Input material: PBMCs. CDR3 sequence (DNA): TGTGCCAGCAGCTTAGGCGGAGGCAAGGGGCAGTACTTC. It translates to CASSLGGGKGQYF.